The 3 T cell receptor beta chains reported below all come from one sample, sequenced in a study of T cell responses to AZD1222 COVID-19 vaccine. Profiled with immunoSEQ multiplex PCR; TCRdb holds only in-frame clones, not every one. The table records 90,000 to 120,000 clones, around 87% of them present only once. The starting material was peripheral blood, obtained on day 0 of AZD1222 vaccination. These receptors all stem from an adult in good health.

The rearrangement joins TRBV5-4 to TRBJ2-3; no clear D. The CDR3 sequence is 12 residues long. V lost 4 bases and J lost 0, with 3 bases in between. Germline values: CDR1 SGHNT, CDR2 YYREEE (reference sequence). The CDR3 reads CASSASTDTQYF. The CDR3 DNA reads as TGTGCCAGCAGCGCTAGCACAGATACGCAGTATTTT.

The rearrangement joins TRBV19 to TRBJ1-1; weak D call: TRBD1 (6 bases). Germline values: CDR1 LNHDA, CDR2 SQIVND (reference sequence). The V end lost 5 bases, the J end lost 0 bases, and 10 bases lay between the germline ends. CDR3 length equals 14 residues. The chain's CDR3 is CASSYGGLNTEAFF. The CDR3 DNA reads as TGTGCCAGTAGTTACGGGGGCCTGAACACTGAAGCTTTCTTT.

V usage is TRBV6-5 and J usage is TRBJ1-6; D is possibly TRBD1 (5 bases). The CDR3 consists of 15 residues. Trimming pared 0 bases from V and 10 bases from J, leaving 13 bases between. Germline CDR1 and CDR2: MNHEY and SVGAGI. The chain's CDR3 is CASSYSGEGRSPLHF. In DNA form, the CDR3 reads TGTGCCAGCAGTTACTCAGGGGAGGGGCGCTCACCCCTCCACTTT.